A single sample is the source of the 5 T cell receptor beta chains below, sequenced in a study. TRBV12-4/TRBJ1-2 clonotypes were amplified with adaptor-ligated barcode primers. Each CDR3 protein gets one entry after TCRdb re-called the multiplex PCR reads with MiXCR. The data show 450 to 650 distinct CDR3 sequences, less than 25% seen once. The source material was naive CD4+ T cells sorted from blood. Sample subset: naive CD4+ T cells, CD4+CD45RA+CD25-. All receptors come from a female donor with breast cancer.

This clonotype was seen ten or more times. This chain links TRBV12-3 or TRBV12-4 with TRBJ1-2; the D gene is possibly TRBD1 (5 bases). The ends were cut back, 0 bases at V and 4 bases at J, with 9 bases in the middle. The CDR3 extends over 14 amino acids. CDR3 nucleotides: TGTGCCAGCAGTTTAGCGGGGCGGATCTATGGCTACACCTTC. Protein sequence: CASSLAGRIYGYTF.

This clonotype is large by share. The chain couples TRBV12-3 or TRBV12-4 to TRBJ1-2, with D tentatively TRBD1 (5 bases). The CDR3 is made up of 16 amino acids. Trimming took off 7 bases at V and 0 bases at J, with 18 bases between the two ends. The DNA for the CDR3 is TGTGCCAGCACCTGGGGACCAGGGATAGCTAACTATGGCTACACCTTC. This codes for CASTWGPGIANYGYTF.

In its sample, this clonotype is large. The chain combines TRBV12-3 or TRBV12-4 with TRBJ1-2, with a tentative D call TRBD1 (5 bases). The CDR3 runs 14 residues. With 7 bases removed from V and 6 bases from J, the gap between germline ends came to 18 bases. CDR3 sequence reads: CASTNGRVGNGYTF. The CDR3 nucleotides read TGTGCCAGCACCAACGGCAGGGTGGGGAATGGCTACACCTTC.

By sample share, this clonotype is large. This sequence joins TRBV12-3 or TRBV12-4 and TRBJ1-2; maybe TRBD1 (5 bases). Trimming pared 4 bases from V and 1 base from J, leaving 25 bases between. This CDR3 contains 19 residues. The CDR3 DNA is TGTGCCAGCAGTTCCACCCGACAGCACCCAAATGCCTTTAACTATGGCTACACCTTC. Translation: CASSSTRQHPNAFNYGYTF.

By share of the sample, this clonotype is large (0.1 to 1%). The V gene is TRBV12-3 or TRBV12-4, the J gene TRBJ1-2; 8 bases fit TRBD1. Unmatched junction bases numbered 6, after V lost 2 bases and J lost 1 base. The CDR3 consists of 16 residues. The CDR3 region has the DNA TGTGCCAGCAGTTTAAGAGGACAGGGAAATAACTATGGCTACACCTTC. Translation gives CASSLRGQGNNYGYTF.